This T cell receptor (beta chain) is drawn from a study of blood T cell repertoires in COVID-19. Study-wide context: Acute and convalescent COVID-19 samples came from the United States, Italy and Spain. PBMCs, B-cell-depleted T cells, or T cells were the source of the cDNA or gDNA that made up the material.

In the original processing: Cell counts per sample came from amplifying reference gene primers. Assay: immunoSEQ multiplex PCR; the TCRdb copy retains only in-frame clones and omits some. The D gene and trimming were derived from the DNA, and the V and J assignments and clone size from that table. The table shows 90,000 to 120,000 clones, with roughly 84% occurring only once. A few counts support this clone. The V and J ends lost 4 bases and 1 base respectively, with 17 bases between them. The CDR3 runs to 16 residues. Looked up from germline, CDR1 is MNHEY and CDR2 is SVGEGT. The TCR was taken from a human donor in a cohort sampled during active COVID-19. Sequences were obtained from peripheral blood. V is TRBV6-2 or TRBV6-3 and J is TRBJ2-7; possibly TRBD2 for D (6 bases). Here the CDR3 reads CASSSSFARGSYEQYF. DNA for the CDR3: TGTGCCAGCAGTTCCTCCTTCGCGCGGGGATCCTACGAGCAGTACTTC.